This T cell receptor (beta chain) appears in the sequencing data of a study of blood T cell repertoires in COVID-19. The overall study: Spain, Italy and the United States supplied samples that represented acute and convalescent COVID-19. In each case, the material was cDNA or gDNA derived from T cells, B-cell-depleted T cells, or PBMCs.

From germline, CDR1 is MNHEY and CDR2 SVGEGT. CDR3 length equals 12 residues. V shed 0 bases and J shed 10 bases, with 7 bases lying between them. As processed by the authors: Amplification from reference gene primers served as the basis for estimated nucleated cell counts. Libraries were prepared by immunoSEQ multiplex PCR; TCRdb keeps only in-frame clonotypes and omits some of them. V, J and clone size are taken as reported in that table, and D and trimming were inferred from the DNA itself. The profile shows nearly 55,000 clones, around 83% of them singletons. Input material: peripheral blood. The origin of this receptor is an older man with active COVID-19. The rearrangement uses TRBV6-2 or TRBV6-3 and TRBJ2-1; D is possibly TRBD1 (5 bases). CDR3 sequence (DNA): TGTGCCAGCAGTTACTCGAACAGGGAGCAGTTCTTC. Encoded protein: CASSYSNREQFF.